This TCR beta chain appears in the sequencing data of a study of post-analysis software for immune sequencing data. Study-wide background: Patients with relapsing-remitting, secondary progressive and progressive-relapsing multiple sclerosis courses were all represented. General observations from the study: The normalized Chao1 diversity of multiple sclerosis patients was significantly lower than that of controls. Samples made in the same batch grouped tightly together by F measure. The study found TRBV5-6, TRBV5-1 and TRBV20-1 among a handful of TRBV segments more frequent in patients than controls.

The library was made from cDNA and included unique molecular identifiers. The source material, roughly 0.9 to 11 million T cells, gave rise to roughly 0.5 million cDNA molecules. TCRdb reanalysed the PCR reads using MiXCR and keeps one entry per CDR3 protein. The sample contains roughly 540,000 distinct CDR3 sequences, about a third of which appear only once. The CDR3 is 16 residues long. The trim removed 4 bases at V and 7 bases at J, leaving 8 bases unmatched. Looked up from germline, CDR1 is SGHRS and CDR2 is YFSETQ. On this clonotype itself: No antigen is known for it.

The source material was blood. The rearrangement joins TRBV5-1 to TRBJ1-6; 10 bases are a match to TRBD1. This clonotype was obtained from a girl aged 2 to 17 with multiple sclerosis. For the CDR3, the DNA is TGCGCCAGCAGCCGGGACAGGGGTATGGTAAATTCACCCCTCCACTTT. Amino acids: CASSRDRGMVNSPLHF.